Each of the 3 T cell receptor beta chains below was sequenced from the same sample in a study of cytomegalovirus exposure and HLA in healthy donors. It was with 60 Vbeta and 13 Jbeta primers that the PCR ran. Profiling relied on immunoSEQ multiplex PCR, and the TCRdb table lists in-frame clones only, not all of them. The sample yields 220,000 or so clones, more than 60% seen once. Sequencing was done on a sample of PBMCs. The receptor source for this set is a woman aged 25 to 45 in good health and CMV-seronegative.

The chain employs TRBV6-5 and TRBJ2-7; D is perhaps TRBD2 (5 bases). The CDR3 length is 12 residues. The germline V gene encodes CDR1 MNHEY and CDR2 SVGAGI. V was cut by 8 bases and J by 0 bases, with 8 bases left in between. The CDR3 nucleotides read TGTGCCAGCGGGGAGAGCTCCTACGAGCAGTACTTC. Its protein is CASGESSYEQYF.

V usage is TRBV5-4 and J usage is TRBJ1-1; D gene uncertain. Germline loops: CDR1 SGHNT, CDR2 YYREEE (reference sequence). V lost 2 bases, J lost 1 base, and 6 bases lay in between. This CDR3 is 13 amino acids long. The CDR3 sequence is CASSFGRNTEAFF. The CDR3 DNA reads TGTGCCAGCAGCTTCGGTAGGAACACTGAAGCTTTCTTT.

CDR3 DNA: TGTGCCTGGCGAAACCGGAGCTCCTACGAGCAGTACTTC. This sequence encodes CAWRNRSSYEQYF. The chain combines TRBV30 with TRBJ2-5, with D unclear. The J call may be in error: the DNA end matches TRBJ2-7 better. This CDR3 has 13 residues. Germline-derived CDR1 and CDR2 are GTSNPN and SVGIG (reference sequence).